The TCR delta chain described here comes from a study of gamma-delta T cells after stem cell transplantation (dated by TCRdb to the mid-2010s). Judged by its sample share, this clone qualifies as large (0.1 to 1%). This receptor's antigen is unknown. It has no much larger one-base neighbor in the sample; base qualities were not kept. Library prep was done by RT-PCR. The data were produced on an Illumina MiSeq. TCRdb reanalyzed the public reads with the CATT caller, and identical DNA sequences were merged afterwards. This sample holds approximately 1,000 delta-chain clones; around an eighth were observed only once. The ten largest make up 29% of the sample. The material sequenced was gamma-delta T cells. This TCR derives from a human donor. It is not recorded whose cells these are; they may come from a transplant donor.

At the DNA level, the sequence is TGTGCCTGTGACAACGTACTGGGGGATACGACCTATACCGATAAACTCATCTTT. The translation is CACDNVLGDTTYTDKLIF. The receptor chain draws on TRDV2 and TRDJ1; 13 middle bases align to TRDD3. CDR1 and CDR2 are drawn from the germline V gene: GEAIGNYY, EKD. Inclusive of the bounding cysteine and phenylalanine, the CDR3 is 18 residues long. Only the CDR3 DNA stays, 54 bases, in frame from base 1. The junction shows trimming of 2 bases on V and 2 bases on J, and the gene matches do not reach 10 bases of it.